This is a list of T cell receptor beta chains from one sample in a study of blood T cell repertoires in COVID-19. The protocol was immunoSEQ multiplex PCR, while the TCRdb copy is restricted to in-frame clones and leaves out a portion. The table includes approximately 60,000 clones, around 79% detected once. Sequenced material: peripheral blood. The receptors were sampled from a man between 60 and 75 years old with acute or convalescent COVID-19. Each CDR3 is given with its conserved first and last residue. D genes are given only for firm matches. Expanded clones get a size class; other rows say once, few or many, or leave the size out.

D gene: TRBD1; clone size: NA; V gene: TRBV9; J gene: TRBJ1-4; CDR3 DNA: TGTGCCAGCAGCGTAACGGGACAGGGGACCGAAAAACTGTTTTTT; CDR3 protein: CASSVTGQGTEKLFF
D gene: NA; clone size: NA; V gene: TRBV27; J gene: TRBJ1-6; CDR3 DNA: TGTGCCAGCAGTTTTGGCAGGGCCTCACCCCTCCACTTT; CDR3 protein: CASSFGRASPLHF
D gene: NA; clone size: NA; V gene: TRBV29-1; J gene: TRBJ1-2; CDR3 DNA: TGCAGCGTTGAAGAGCTCGAAGGGGTCGGCTACACCTTC; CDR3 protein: CSVEELEGVGYTF
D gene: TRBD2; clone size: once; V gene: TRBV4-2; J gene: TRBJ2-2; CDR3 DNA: TGTGCCAGCAGCCGGACTAGCGGGTTAAACACCGGGGAGCTGTTTTTT; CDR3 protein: CASSRTSGLNTGELFF
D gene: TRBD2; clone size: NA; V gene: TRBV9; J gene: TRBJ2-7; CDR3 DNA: TGTGCCAGCAGCGTAGGGACTAGCGGGAGCTACCTTAGCTCCTACGAGCAGTACTTC; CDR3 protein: CASSVGTSGSYLSSYEQYF
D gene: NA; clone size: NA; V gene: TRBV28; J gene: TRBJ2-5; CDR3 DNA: TGTGCCAGCAGTCGGAGCTACCAAGAGACCCAGTACTTC; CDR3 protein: CASSRSYQETQYF
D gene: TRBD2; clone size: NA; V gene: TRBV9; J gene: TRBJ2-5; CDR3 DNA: TGTGCCAGCAGCCCCAGTGAGCGGGATTGGGAGACCCAGTACTTC; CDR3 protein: CASSPSERDWETQYF
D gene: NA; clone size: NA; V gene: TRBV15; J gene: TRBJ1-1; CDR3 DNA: TGTGCCACCAGCAGGCGGGTGGACACTGAAGCTTTCTTT; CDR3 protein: CATSRRVDTEAFF
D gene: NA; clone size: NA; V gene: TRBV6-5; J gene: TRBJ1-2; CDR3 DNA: TGTGCCAGCAGTTACGCGGGGGCCGGCTACACCTTC; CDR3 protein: CASSYAGAGYTF
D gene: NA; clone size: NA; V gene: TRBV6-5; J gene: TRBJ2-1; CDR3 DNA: TGTGCCAGCAGCCCCGGCGGGGTCCGTTACAATGAGCAGTTCTTC; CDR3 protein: CASSPGGVRYNEQFF
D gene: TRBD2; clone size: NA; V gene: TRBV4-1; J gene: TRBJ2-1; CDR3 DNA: TGCGCCAGCAGCCAAGAGCGACTAGCGGGAGCGAATGAGCAGTTCTTC; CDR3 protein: CASSQERLAGANEQFF
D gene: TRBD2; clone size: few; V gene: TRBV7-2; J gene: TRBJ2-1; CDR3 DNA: TGTGCCAGCAGCTTAGGGGTGACTAGCGGTTACAATGAGCAGTTCTTC; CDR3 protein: CASSLGVTSGYNEQFF
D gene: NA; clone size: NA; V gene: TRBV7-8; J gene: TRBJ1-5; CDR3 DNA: TGTGCCAGCAGCCCGCGGAAAGTGTTAATTGGCAATCAGCCCCAGCATTTT; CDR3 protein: CASSPRKVLIGNQPQHF
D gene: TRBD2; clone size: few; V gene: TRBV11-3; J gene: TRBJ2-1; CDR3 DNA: TGTGCCAGCAGCTTAGAGACTAGCGGTTACAATGAGCAGTTCTTC; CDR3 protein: CASSLETSGYNEQFF
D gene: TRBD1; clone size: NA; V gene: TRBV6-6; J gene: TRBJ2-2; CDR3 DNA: TGTGCCACCAGGGACAGGGAATGGTCCGGGGAGCTGTTTTTT; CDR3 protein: CATRDREWSGELFF
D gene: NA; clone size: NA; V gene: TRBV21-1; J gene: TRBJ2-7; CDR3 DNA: TGTGCCAGCAGCCTTGGTCCGGGACAGGGTCTTTACGAGCAGTACTTC; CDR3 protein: CASSLGPGQGLYEQYF
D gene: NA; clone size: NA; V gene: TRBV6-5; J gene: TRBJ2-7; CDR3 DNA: TGTGCCAGCAGTTATTGGGGAGGAGAATACGAGCAGTACTTC; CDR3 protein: CASSYWGGEYEQYF
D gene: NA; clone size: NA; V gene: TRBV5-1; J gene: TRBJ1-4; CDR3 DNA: TGCGCCAGCAGTATAGCCCCGGGGACTAATGAAAAACTGTTTTTT; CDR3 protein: CASSIAPGTNEKLFF
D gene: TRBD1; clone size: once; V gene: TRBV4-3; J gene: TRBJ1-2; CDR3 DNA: TGCGCCAGCAGCCCCCGGGACAGCAACTATGGCTACACCTTC; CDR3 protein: CASSPRDSNYGYTF
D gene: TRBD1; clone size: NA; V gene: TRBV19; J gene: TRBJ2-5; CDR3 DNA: TGTGCCAGTAGCAAGACAGGGGGAGAGACCCAGTACTTC; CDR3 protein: CASSKTGGETQYF
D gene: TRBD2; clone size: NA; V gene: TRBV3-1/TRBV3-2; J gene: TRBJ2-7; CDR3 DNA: TGTGCCAGCAGCCATCGAGTTGGGCGCGGGAGGGTAAGCGAGCAGTACTTC; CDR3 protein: CASSHRVGRGRVSEQYF
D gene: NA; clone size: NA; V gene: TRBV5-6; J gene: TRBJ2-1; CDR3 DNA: TGTGCCAGCAGCAGGCGGGGGCTTTACAATGAGCAGTTCTTC; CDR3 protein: CASSRRGLYNEQFF
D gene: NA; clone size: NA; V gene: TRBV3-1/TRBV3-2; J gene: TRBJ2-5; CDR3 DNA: TGTGCCAGCAGGAGAGCTAAGAGGGAGACCCAGTACTTC; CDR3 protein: CASRRAKRETQYF
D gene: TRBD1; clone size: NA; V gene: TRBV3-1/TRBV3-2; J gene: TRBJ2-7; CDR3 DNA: TGTGCCAGCAGCCAAATACCAGGGGGCCCCTACGAGCAGTACTTC; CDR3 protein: CASSQIPGGPYEQYF
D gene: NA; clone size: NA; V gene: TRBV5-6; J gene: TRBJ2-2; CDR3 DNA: TGTGCCAGCAGCTTGGCCCGGAGCGGGCAAACCGGGGAGCTGTTTTTT; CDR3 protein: CASSLARSGQTGELFF
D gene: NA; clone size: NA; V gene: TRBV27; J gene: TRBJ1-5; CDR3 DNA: TGTGCCACTAAGCTGGGGGGTGGGAGCAATCAGCCCCAGCATTTT; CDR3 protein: CATKLGGGSNQPQHF
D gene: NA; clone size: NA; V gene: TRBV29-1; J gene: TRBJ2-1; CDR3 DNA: TGCAGCGTTGAGGAGATAGACCTTAACAATGAGCAGTTCTTC; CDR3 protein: CSVEEIDLNNEQFF
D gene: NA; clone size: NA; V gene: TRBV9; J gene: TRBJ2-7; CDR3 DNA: TGTGCCAGCAGCGTAACCCCCGGGAGTCTCGACGAGCAGTACTTC; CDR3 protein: CASSVTPGSLDEQYF
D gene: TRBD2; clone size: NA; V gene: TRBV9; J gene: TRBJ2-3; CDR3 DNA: TGTGCCAGCAGCGCGGCGGGCGGGAGGGCGGCAGATACGCAGTATTTT; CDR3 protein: CASSAAGGRAADTQYF
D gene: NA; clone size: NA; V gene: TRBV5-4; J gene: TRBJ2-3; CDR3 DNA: TGTGCCAGCAGCCTAGCGACCAGCACAGATACGCAGTATTTT; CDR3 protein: CASSLATSTDTQYF
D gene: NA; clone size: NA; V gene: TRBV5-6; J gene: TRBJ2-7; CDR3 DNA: TGTGCCAGCAGCTTGGTAACTTCCTACGAGCAGTACTTC; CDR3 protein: CASSLVTSYEQYF
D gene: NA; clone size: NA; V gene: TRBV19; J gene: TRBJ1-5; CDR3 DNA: TGTGCCAGTAGTACTACAGGAGATCAGCCCCAGCATTTT; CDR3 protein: CASSTTGDQPQHF
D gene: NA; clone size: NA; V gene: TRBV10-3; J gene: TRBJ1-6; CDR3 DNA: TGTGCCACCCGACAGGCCGACAATTCACCCCTCCACTTT; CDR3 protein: CATRQADNSPLHF
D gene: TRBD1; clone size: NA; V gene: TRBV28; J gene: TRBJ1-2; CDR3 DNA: TGTGCCAGCAGTGCCCGACAGGGCAGCTATGGCTACACCTTC; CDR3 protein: CASSARQGSYGYTF
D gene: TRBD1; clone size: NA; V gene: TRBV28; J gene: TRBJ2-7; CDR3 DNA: TGTGCCAGCAGTTACAGGGGCTACGAGCAGTACTTC; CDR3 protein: CASSYRGYEQYF
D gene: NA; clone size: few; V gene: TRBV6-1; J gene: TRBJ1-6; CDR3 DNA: TGTGCCAGCAGTGAAGAAGGCCTAAGGGGATCACCCCTCCACTTT; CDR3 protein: CASSEEGLRGSPLHF
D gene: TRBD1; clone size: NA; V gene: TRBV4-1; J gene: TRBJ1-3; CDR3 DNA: TGCGCCAGCAGTCGTTTAAGCGACTGGACAGGATACTCTGGAAACACCATATATTTT; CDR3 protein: CASSRLSDWTGYSGNTIYF